This T cell receptor beta chain was identified during a study of T cell responses to AZD1222 COVID-19 vaccine. Study results and limitations: Researchers report vaccine-associated CD4 TCRs spanning spike, with dominance at 160-218 and 743-854.

Only in-frame clones appear in the TCRdb table, and some are missing; sequencing was by immunoSEQ multiplex PCR. The data contain about 86,000 clones, around four fifths of them seen just once; the ten biggest clones take up more than 20%. Points on this clone: The antigen remains undetermined.

V lost 3 bases, J lost 9 bases, and 5 bases stayed unmatched. Germline CDR1 reads KGHSH; CDR2 reads LQKENI. The CDR3 has 13 residues. This sequence originates from an adult in good health. This rearrangement joins TRBV18 to TRBJ2-1, with TRBD1 matching over 7 bases. The sample in question was peripheral blood, obtained on day 0 of AZD1222 vaccination. This CDR3 reads CASSPDRRSEQFF. The CDR3 DNA is TGTGCCAGCTCACCGGACAGGCGGAGTGAGCAGTTCTTC.